The source of this TCR beta chain is a study of T cell responses to AZD1222 COVID-19 vaccine. In the study overall: Pooling covered second doses at about 4 or about 12 weeks.

With regard to this clone: What it binds is unknown.

Study results and limitations: Spike-specific TCR repertoires showed rising breadth and depth after two AZD1222 doses.

Here immunoSEQ multiplex PCR was the method, and the copy in TCRdb shows in-frame clones only, minus some. The repertoire consists of under 130,000 clones, with approximately 92% occurring once and the leading ten covering about 1.2%. Deletions cut 0 bases from V and 2 bases from J, with 11 bases between. Germline V gene data show CDR1 as SGDLS and CDR2 as YYNGEE. The CDR3 is made up of 15 amino acids. This specimen consisted of peripheral blood, obtained on day 0 of AZD1222 vaccination. The sequence came from an adult in good health. The rearrangement joins TRBV9 to TRBJ1-1; D not resolved. The CDR3, as DNA: TGTGCCAGCAGCGTAGGCATAGGACTAAACACTGAAGCTTTCTTT. It encodes CASSVGIGLNTEAFF.